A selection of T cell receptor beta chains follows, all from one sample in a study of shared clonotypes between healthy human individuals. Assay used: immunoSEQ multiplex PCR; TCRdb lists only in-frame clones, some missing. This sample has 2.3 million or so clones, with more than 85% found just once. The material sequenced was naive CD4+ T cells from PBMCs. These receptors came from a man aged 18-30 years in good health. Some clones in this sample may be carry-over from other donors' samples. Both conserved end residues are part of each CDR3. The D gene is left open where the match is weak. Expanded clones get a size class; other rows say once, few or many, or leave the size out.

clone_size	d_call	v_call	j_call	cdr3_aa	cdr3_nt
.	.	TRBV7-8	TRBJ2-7	CASSLRSPMYEQYF	TGTGCCAGCAGCTTACGTTCACCCATGTACGAGCAGTACTTC
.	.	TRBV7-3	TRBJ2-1	CASSLKPTNEQFF	TGTGCCAGCAGCTTAAAACCGACCAATGAGCAGTTCTTC
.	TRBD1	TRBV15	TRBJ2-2	CATSVTTGVGELFF	TGTGCCACCAGCGTAACGACAGGGGTCGGGGAGCTGTTTTTT
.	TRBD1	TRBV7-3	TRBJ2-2	CASSPTGHTGELFF	TGTGCCAGCAGCCCGACAGGGCACACCGGGGAGCTGTTTTTT
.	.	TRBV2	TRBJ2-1	CASSLGVGEQFF	TGTGCCAGCAGTCTTGGCGTGGGTGAGCAGTTCTTC
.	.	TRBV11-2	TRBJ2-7	CASSLVRGLTYEQYF	TGTGCCAGCAGCTTAGTGCGGGGGCTCACCTACGAGCAGTACTTC
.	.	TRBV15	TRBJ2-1	CATSRDRAGNNEQFF	TGTGCCACCAGCAGAGATCGGGCAGGGAACAATGAGCAGTTCTTC
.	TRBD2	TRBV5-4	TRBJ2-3	CASSLRLAGGTDTQYF	TGTGCCAGCAGCTTAAGACTAGCGGGAGGGACAGATACGCAGTATTTT
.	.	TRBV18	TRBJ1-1	CASSPLVTASGNTEAFF	TGTGCCAGCTCACCACTTGTAACAGCTTCAGGGAACACTGAAGCTTTCTTT
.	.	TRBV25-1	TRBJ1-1	CASSLQGRDTEAFF	TGTGCCAGCAGTCTTCAGGGTAGGGACACTGAAGCTTTCTTT
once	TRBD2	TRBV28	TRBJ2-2	CASSKATSGRGNTGELFF	TGTGCCAGCAGTAAGGCGACTAGCGGGAGGGGGAACACCGGGGAGCTGTTTTTT
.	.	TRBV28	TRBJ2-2	CASSLEGPNTGELFF	TGTGCCAGCAGTTTGGAGGGGCCGAACACCGGGGAGCTGTTTTTT
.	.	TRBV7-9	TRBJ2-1	CASSLRTQTYNEQFF	TGTGCCAGCAGCTTAAGGACGCAAACCTACAATGAGCAGTTCTTC
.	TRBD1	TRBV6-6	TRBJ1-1	CASSYPGQTNTEAFF	TGTGCCAGCAGTTACCCGGGACAGACGAACACTGAAGCTTTCTTT
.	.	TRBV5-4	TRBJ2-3	CASSLSRAGNTQYF	TGTGCCAGCAGCTTGTCTCGTGCAGGGAACACGCAGTATTTT
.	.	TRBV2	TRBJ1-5	CASSGDRPNQPQHF	TGTGCCAGCAGTGGCGACAGACCGAATCAGCCCCAGCATTTT
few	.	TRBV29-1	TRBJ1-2	CSVGSYTF	TGCAGCGTTGGAAGCTACACCTTC
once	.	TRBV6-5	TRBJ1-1	CASRYGSHLNTEAFF	TGTGCCAGCAGATACGGGTCACACTTGAACACTGAAGCTTTCTTT
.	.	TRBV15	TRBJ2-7	CATSRVASTYEQYF	TGTGCCACCAGCAGAGTAGCCAGTACCTACGAGCAGTACTTC
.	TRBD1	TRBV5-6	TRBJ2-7	CASREAGGSYEQYF	TGTGCCAGCAGGGAGGCAGGGGGTTCCTACGAGCAGTACTTC
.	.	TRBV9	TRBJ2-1	CASSVSGSSYNEQFF	TGTGCCAGCAGCGTTTCGGGGAGCTCCTACAATGAGCAGTTCTTC
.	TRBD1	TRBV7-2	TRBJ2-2	CASSPIGTGASGELFF	TGTGCCAGCAGCCCCATTGGGACAGGGGCATCCGGGGAGCTGTTTTTT
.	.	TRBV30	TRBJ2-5	CAFWRAETQYF	TGTGCCTTTTGGAGGGCGGAGACCCAGTACTTC
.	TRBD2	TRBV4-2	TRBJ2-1	CASSLGIAGVRNEQFF	TGTGCCAGCAGCCTTGGGATAGCGGGAGTTCGCAATGAGCAGTTCTTC
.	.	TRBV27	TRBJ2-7	CASSLSGGDPSYEQYF	TGTGCCAGCAGTTTATCTGGCGGAGACCCCTCCTACGAGCAGTACTTC
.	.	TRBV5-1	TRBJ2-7	CASSLGGTPQYEQYF	TGCGCCAGCAGCTTGGGTGGGACCCCACAATACGAGCAGTACTTC
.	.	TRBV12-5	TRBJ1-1	CASGSGKAFF	TGTGCTAGTGGTTCGGGCAAGGCTTTCTTT
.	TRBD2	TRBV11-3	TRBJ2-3	CASSFGTSGSDTQYF	TGTGCCAGCAGCTTCGGGACTAGCGGATCAGATACGCAGTATTTT
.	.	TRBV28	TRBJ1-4	CASSGAGATNEKLFF	TGTGCCTCCTCGGGGGCCGGGGCAACAAATGAAAAACTGTTTTTT
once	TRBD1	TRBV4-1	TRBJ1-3	CASSLNKGGTRSGNTIYF	TGCGCCAGCAGCCTCAACAAAGGGGGCACTCGCTCTGGAAACACCATATATTTT
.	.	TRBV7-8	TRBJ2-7	CASSSQGLRASYEQYF	TGTGCCAGCAGCTCACAGGGACTGCGGGCGTCCTACGAGCAGTACTTC
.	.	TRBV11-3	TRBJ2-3	CASSLQALGSTDTQYF	TGTGCCAGCAGCTTACAGGCGCTCGGGAGCACAGATACGCAGTATTTT
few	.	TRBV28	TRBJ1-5	CATTLLGANQPQHF	TGTGCCACTACTCTTCTCGGGGCAAATCAGCCCCAGCATTTT
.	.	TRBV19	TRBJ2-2	CASSPTGTNTGELFF	TGTGCCAGTAGCCCAACCGGGACGAACACCGGGGAGCTGTTTTTT
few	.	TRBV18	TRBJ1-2	CASSPRQHGLVPDGYTF	TGTGCCAGCTCACCACGTCAGCATGGATTAGTTCCCGATGGCTACACCTTC
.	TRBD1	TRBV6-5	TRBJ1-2	CASRQGQGVSGYTF	TGTGCCAGCAGACAAGGACAGGGAGTGAGTGGCTACACCTTC
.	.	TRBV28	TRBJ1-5	CASTQRGGDLNQPQHF	TGTGCCAGCACCCAAAGGGGCGGGGATCTCAATCAGCCCCAGCATTTT
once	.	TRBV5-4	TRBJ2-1	CASSSHKSSYNEQFF	TGTGCCAGCAGCTCTCACAAGAGCTCCTACAATGAGCAGTTCTTC
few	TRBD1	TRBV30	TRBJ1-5	CAWGQGYQPQHF	TGTGCCTGGGGACAGGGGTATCAGCCCCAGCATTTT
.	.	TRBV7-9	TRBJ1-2	CASSLSGAYGYTF	TGTGCCAGCAGCTTGAGTGGCGCTTATGGCTACACCTTC
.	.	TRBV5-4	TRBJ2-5	CASSLQETQYF	TGTGCCAGCAGCCTCCAGGAGACCCAGTACTTC
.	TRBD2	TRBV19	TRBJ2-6	CASNTGGSGANVLTF	TGTGCTAGTAATACGGGGGGGTCTGGGGCCAACGTCCTGACTTTC
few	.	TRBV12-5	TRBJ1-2	CASGRGMQANYGYTF	TGTGCTAGTGGACGGGGGATGCAGGCGAACTATGGCTACACCTTC
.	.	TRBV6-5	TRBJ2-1	CASSKSGSREQFF	TGTGCCAGCAGTAAGTCAGGGTCTCGTGAGCAGTTCTTC
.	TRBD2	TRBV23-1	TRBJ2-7	CASSHPSLAGRAYEQYF	TGCGCCAGCAGTCATCCCTCACTAGCGGGCCGAGCCTACGAGCAGTACTTC
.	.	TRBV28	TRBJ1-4	CATSRGRVFF	TGTGCCACCTCGAGGGGACGGGTGTTTTTT
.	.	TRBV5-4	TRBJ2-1	CASSLVQGPYNEQFF	TGTGCCAGCAGCTTGGTCCAGGGGCCATACAATGAGCAGTTCTTC
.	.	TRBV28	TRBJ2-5	CASSVTGARETQYF	TGTGCCAGCAGCGTGACTGGGGCCCGGGAGACCCAGTACTTC
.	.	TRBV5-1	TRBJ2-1	CASSLGGQNEQFF	TGCGCCAGCAGCTTGGGGGGACAAAATGAGCAGTTCTTC
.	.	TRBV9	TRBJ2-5	CASSVEGVETQYF	TGTGCCAGCAGCGTAGAAGGGGTGGAGACCCAGTACTTC
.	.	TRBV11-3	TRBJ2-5	CASSLGAWETQYF	TGTGCCAGCAGCTTAGGGGCGTGGGAGACCCAGTACTTC
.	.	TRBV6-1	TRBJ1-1	CASSDPTTEAFF	TGTGCCAGCAGTGACCCCACCACTGAAGCTTTCTTT
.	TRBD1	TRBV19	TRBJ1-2	CASSIADRRPYGYTF	TGTGCCAGTAGTATAGCGGACAGGCGACCCTATGGCTACACCTTC
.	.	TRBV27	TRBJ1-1	CASSLLGSEAFF	TGTGCCAGCAGTTTATTAGGCAGTGAAGCTTTCTTT
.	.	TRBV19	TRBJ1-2	CASSIERTYGYTF	TGTGCCAGTAGTATAGAACGGACTTATGGCTACACCTTC